This TCR beta chain was profiled in a study of early T cells in non-severe SARS-CoV-2 infection. V was cut by 0 bases and J by 3 bases, with 8 bases left in between. CDR1 is MRHNA, CDR2 SNTAGT, per germline. The CDR3 length is 15 residues. Individual cDNA molecules were tagged with unique molecular identifiers. TCRdb re-called the 5' RACE reads through MiXCR, storing one row per CDR3 protein. The sample holds tens of thousands of distinct CDR3 sequences, roughly 5.7% seen once. This clonotype was observed at least ten times. Sequencing was carried out using whole blood. The gene calls are TRBV6-4 and TRBJ2-2; a weak D match, TRBD1 (6 bases). The sequence derives from an adult who was a healthcare worker with PCR-confirmed SARS-CoV-2 infection or an uninfected control (not recorded which). CDR3 region: CASSDSPGDTGELFF. The CDR3 bases are TGTGCCAGCAGTGACTCCCCAGGGGACACCGGGGAGCTGTTTTTT.